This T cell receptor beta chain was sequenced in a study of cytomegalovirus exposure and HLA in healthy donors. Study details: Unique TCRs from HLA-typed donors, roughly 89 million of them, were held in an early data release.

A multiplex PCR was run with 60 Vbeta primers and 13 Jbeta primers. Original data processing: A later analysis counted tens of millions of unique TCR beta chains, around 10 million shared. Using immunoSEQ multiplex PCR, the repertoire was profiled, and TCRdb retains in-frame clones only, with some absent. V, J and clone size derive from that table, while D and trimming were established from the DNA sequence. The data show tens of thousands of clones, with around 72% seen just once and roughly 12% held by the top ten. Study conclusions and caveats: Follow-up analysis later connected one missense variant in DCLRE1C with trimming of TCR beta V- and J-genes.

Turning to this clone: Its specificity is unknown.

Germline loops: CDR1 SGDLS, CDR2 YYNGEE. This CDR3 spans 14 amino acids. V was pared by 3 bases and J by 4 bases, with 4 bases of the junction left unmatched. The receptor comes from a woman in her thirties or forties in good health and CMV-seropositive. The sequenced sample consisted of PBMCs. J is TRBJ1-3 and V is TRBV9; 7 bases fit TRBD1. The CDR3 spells CASSAGTAGNTIYF. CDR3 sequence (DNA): TGTGCCAGCAGCGCCGGGACAGCCGGAAACACCATATATTTT.